This T cell receptor (beta chain) was obtained from a study of cytomegalovirus exposure and HLA in healthy donors. Clones were read by immunoSEQ multiplex PCR, and TCRdb kept only the in-frame ones, dropping some. The sample includes a few hundred thousand clones, approximately 90% seen only once; the top ten take approximately 0.84%. J was trimmed by 0 bases and V by 4 bases; bases with no gene match: 8. This CDR3 has 17 amino acids. The germline V gene has CDR1 SGHRS and CDR2 YFSETQ. The TCR originated in a woman in her late teens or twenties in good health and CMV-seronegative. The rearrangement joins TRBV5-1 to TRBJ1-4; 8 bases are a match to TRBD1. The sequencing input was PBMCs. The CDR3 protein is CASSEQGDLATNEKLFF. DNA of the CDR3: TGCGCCAGCAGCGAACAGGGGGACCTTGCAACTAATGAAAAACTGTTTTTT.